The T cell receptor (beta chain) under discussion was sequenced for a study of T cells in localized non-small cell lung cancer. TCRdb's table, derived via immunoSEQ multiplex PCR, lists solely in-frame clones and lacks some. This sample has approximately 35,000 clones, with roughly 88% found just once. V shed 6 bases and J 7 bases; nucleotides not matched to a gene: 10. Germline V gene lookup returns CDR1 KGHSH and CDR2 LQKENI. The CDR3 spans 14 residues. Note on this clone: The antigen remains undetermined.

Findings and limits, study-wide: Researchers found a median about 53 of the top 100 tumor clones in adjacent lung. Greater T cell density in blood accompanied longer overall survival.

This sequence originates from a man aged 40 to 70 with stage I lung adenocarcinoma. The sample here was peripheral blood, taken before any cancer treatment. The chain combines TRBV18 with TRBJ1-1, with TRBD1 matching 8 bases. The CDR3 sequence: CASSRKQGVGEAFF. The CDR3 DNA is TGTGCCAGCTCCCGCAAACAGGGGGTGGGTGAAGCTTTCTTT.